One sample yielded the 17 T cell receptor beta chains listed below, sequenced in a study of control samples from healthy donors and cancer patients. The method was immunoSEQ multiplex PCR; TCRdb's version includes in-frame clones alone and lacks a portion of them. The table has some 25,000 clones, roughly 80% seen once. Source material: PBMCs. The origin of the receptors is a man in his 60s with colorectal cancer.

This sequence joins TRBV19 and TRBJ2-3, with D perhaps TRBD1 (5 bases). Trimming removed 7 bases at V and 0 bases at J, with 14 bases between. Germline CDR1 is LNHDA and CDR2 is SQIVND (reference sequence). The CDR3 contains 15 residues. Here the CDR3 reads CASTFDRSSTDTQYF. Written as DNA, the CDR3 is TGTGCCAGTACCTTCGACAGATCTAGCACAGATACGCAGTATTTT.

The chain has TRBV4-1 and TRBJ2-2; tentatively, D is TRBD2 (7 bases). The CDR3 is 17 residues long. Trimming shortened V by 4 bases and J by 3 bases, and 18 bases separated the two germline ends. The germline gives CDR1 MGHRA, CDR2 YSYEKL. The CDR3: CASSLTGGGGYTGELFF. The CDR3 DNA reads TGCGCCAGCAGCCTTACCGGTGGGGGGGGCTACACCGGGGAGCTGTTTTTT.

This clone was observed a single time. The V call is TRBV3-1 (or the pseudogene TRBV3-2), the J call TRBJ1-2, with 7 bases aligning to TRBD1. The CDR3 contains 14 residues. V was clipped by 3 bases and J by 5 bases; unmatched bases: 6. Germline CDR1 reads LGHDT; CDR2 reads YNNKEL (reference sequence). The CDR3 reads CASSQDQGQYGYTF. The CDR3, as DNA: TGTGCCAGCAGCCAGGACCAGGGACAGTATGGCTACACCTTC.

The chain combines TRBV5-8 with TRBJ1-1; 8 bases are a match to TRBD1. J lost 0 bases, V lost 2 bases, and 12 bases had no gene match. The CDR3 spans 18 residues. Germline values: CDR1 SGHTS, CDR2 YDEGEE. The CDR3 here is CASSFWTGRSWVNTEAFF. Here the CDR3 DNA reads TGTGCCAGCAGCTTTTGGACAGGGCGTAGTTGGGTGAACACTGAAGCTTTCTTT.

V gene TRBV4-1 combines with J gene TRBJ1-6, with D unresolved. The CDR3 extends over 14 amino acids. Trimming removed 1 base at V and 9 bases at J, with 10 bases between. Germline CDR1 MGHRA, CDR2 YSYEKL. The CDR3, as DNA: TGCGCCAGCAGCCAAGTGGCCGTGAGTTCACCCCTCCACTTT. It specifies CASSQVAVSSPLHF.

The V gene is TRBV9, the J gene TRBJ2-3; perhaps TRBD2 as D (5 bases). V lost 2 bases and J lost 1, with 11 bases in between. The CDR3 is 15 amino acids. Germline assignment: CDR1 SGDLS and CDR2 YYNGEE. The CDR3 nucleotides read TGTGCCAGCAGCGTGGCTAGCTTCGGCACAGATACGCAGTATTTT. Encoded protein: CASSVASFGTDTQYF.

This chain uses TRBV5-8 with TRBJ1-1; D gene ambiguous. The V and J ends lost 4 bases and 5 bases respectively, with 9 bases between them. CDR3 length equals 12 residues. CDR1 and CDR2 from the germline V gene are SGHTS and YDEGEE. In DNA form, the CDR3 reads TGTGCCAGCAGCCGAGGGAGGACTGAAGCTTTCTTT. This gives the protein CASSRGRTEAFF.

This chain's CDR3 is CASSIGTAVYGYTF. CDR3 sequence (DNA): TGTGCCAGTAGTATAGGAACAGCAGTCTATGGCTACACCTTC. The V and J genes are TRBV19 and TRBJ1-2; no definite D call. The CDR3 consists of 14 residues. V dropped 1 base and J dropped 4 bases, with 10 bases sitting between them. Germline V lookup: CDR1 LNHDA, CDR2 SQIVND (reference sequence).

V is TRBV7-2 and J is TRBJ1-2; 8 nucleotides agree with TRBD1. Germline V lookup: CDR1 SGHTA, CDR2 FQGNSA. The CDR3 has 14 residues. V was clipped by 4 bases and J by 8 bases; unmatched bases: 9. The CDR3 DNA follows: TGTGCCAGCAGCTACTACGACAGGGGTCCAGGCTACACCTTC. Translating gives CASSYYDRGPGYTF.

The chain combines TRBV5-1 with TRBJ2-5; 9 nucleotides agree with TRBD2. The CDR3 is made up of 16 amino acids. CDR1 is SGHRS, CDR2 YFSETQ, per germline. The junction had 5 bases not matched to a gene; V was cut back by 0 bases and J by 2 bases. This CDR3 is CASSLGPAGGQETQYF. In nucleotides, the CDR3 is TGCGCCAGCAGCTTGGGGCCAGCGGGGGGTCAAGAGACCCAGTACTTC.

This rearrangement joins TRBV6-2 or TRBV6-3 to TRBJ2-7, with 11 bases identical to TRBD2. This CDR3 is 19 amino acids long. Germline CDR1 reads MNHEY; CDR2 reads SVGEGT. V trimming: 0 bases; J trimming: 0 bases; junction bases outside the gene matches: 10. In nucleotides, the CDR3 is TGTGCCAGCAGTTACTCCTCGGCTAGCGGGGGGCAAGACTCCTACGAGCAGTACGTC. Protein product: CASSYSSASGGQDSYEQYV.

The V and J genes are TRBV3-1 (or the pseudogene TRBV3-2) and TRBJ2-7, with D unresolved. Trimming removed 4 bases at V and 7 bases at J, with 17 bases between. The V gene's germline CDR1 is LGHDT and CDR2 YNNKEL (reference sequence). This CDR3 contains 14 residues. The CDR3 spells CASSLVLTHLEQYF. The CDR3 DNA is TGTGCCAGCAGCCTTGTCTTGACCCATTTGGAGCAGTACTTC.

J is TRBJ2-1 and V is TRBV21-1; whether TRBD1, the table's D call, matches the DNA was not checked. TRBV21-1 is tagged as a pseudogene. This CDR3 is built from 16 residues. This chain's CDR3 is CASSKAGDRVWNEQFF. CDR3 nucleotide sequence: TGTGCCAGCAGCAAAGCCGGGGACAGGGTGTGGAATGAGCAGTTCTTC.

The V gene is TRBV7-9, the J gene TRBJ2-1; D unclear. V lost 0 bases, J lost 5 bases, and 14 bases lay in between. CDR1 and CDR2 (germline): SEHNR, FQNEAQ (reference sequence). This CDR3 has 16 residues. The CDR3 coding sequence is TGTGCCAGCAGCTTAGCGGGTTCGGTTATAGACAATGAGCAGTTCTTC. Its protein is CASSLAGSVIDNEQFF.

The gene calls are TRBV30 and TRBJ1-1; TRBD1 might be the D (5 bases). V was clipped by 3 bases and J by 6 bases, with 11 bases between them. The CDR3 length is 12 residues. Germline values: CDR1 GTSNPN, CDR2 SVGIG (reference sequence). DNA of the CDR3: TGTGCCTGGAGAGGGGCAATTTCTGAAGCTTTCTTT. Translated, it gives CAWRGAISEAFF.

The genes are TRBV6-2 or TRBV6-3 and TRBJ1-2; D unclear. Germline-derived CDR1 and CDR2 are MNHEY and SVGEGT. This CDR3 contains 13 residues. The V gene lost 6 bases and the J gene lost 8 bases, with 16 bases spanning the gap. The CDR3 sequence is CASSQTWERGYTF. DNA of the CDR3: TGTGCCAGCAGCCAAACGTGGGAACGAGGCTACACCTTC.

In regard to this clone: In the same sample, other DNA sequences code for this CDR3. The rearrangement links TRBV3-1 (or the pseudogene TRBV3-2) to TRBJ2-6, with TRBD1 matching over 12 bases. This CDR3 has 17 amino acids. V shed 6 bases, J shed 4 bases, and the junction held 7 bases outside the gene matches. CDR1 is LGHDT and CDR2 is YNNKEL in the germline V gene (reference sequence). CDR3 DNA sequence: TGTGCCAGCAGTCCCGGGACAGGGGGCGGGGGGGCCAACGTCCTGACTTTC. It specifies CASSPGTGGGGANVLTF.